This T cell receptor (beta chain) appears in the sequencing data of a study of blood T cell repertoires in COVID-19. On the study more broadly: Samples of COVID-19 (acute and convalescent) were obtained from the United States, Italy and Spain. PBMCs, B-cell-depleted T cells, or T cells provided the cDNA or gDNA that made up the material.

This clone appeared a single time. Other DNA variants within this sample encode the same CDR3. Produced via immunoSEQ multiplex PCR; TCRdb's table is partial and in-frame only. Seen here are about 160,000 clones, about 85% observed once, and the top ten hold 3.3%. The sequence derives from a human donor with acute or convalescent COVID-19. The donor label of this sample is uncertain. Source material: peripheral blood.

The DNA of the CDR3 is TGTGCCAGCAGCTTCGACAGCCAAGAGACCCAGTACTTC. It yields the protein CASSFDSQETQYF. The V gene is TRBV5-8, the J gene TRBJ2-5; D perhaps matches TRBD1 (5 bases). Trimming took off 2 bases at V and 1 base at J, with 6 bases between the two ends. The CDR3 runs to 13 residues. Germline V lookup: CDR1 SGHTS, CDR2 YDEGEE.